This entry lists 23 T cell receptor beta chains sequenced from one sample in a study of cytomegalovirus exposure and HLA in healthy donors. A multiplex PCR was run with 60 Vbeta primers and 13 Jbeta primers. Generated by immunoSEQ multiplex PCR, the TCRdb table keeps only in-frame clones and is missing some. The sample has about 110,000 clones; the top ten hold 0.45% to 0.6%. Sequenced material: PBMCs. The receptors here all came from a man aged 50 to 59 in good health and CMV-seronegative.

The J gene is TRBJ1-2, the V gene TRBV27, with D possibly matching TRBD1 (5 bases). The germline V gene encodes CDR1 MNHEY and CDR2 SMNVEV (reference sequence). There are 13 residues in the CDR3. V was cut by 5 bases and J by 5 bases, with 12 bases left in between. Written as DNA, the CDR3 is TGTGCCAGCAGTCTCCACGACAGATATGGCTACACCTTC. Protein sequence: CASSLHDRYGYTF.

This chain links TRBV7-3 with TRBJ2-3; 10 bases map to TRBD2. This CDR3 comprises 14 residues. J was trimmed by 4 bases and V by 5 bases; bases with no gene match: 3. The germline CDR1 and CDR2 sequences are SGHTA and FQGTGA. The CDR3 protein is CASSQGLASDTQYF. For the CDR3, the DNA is TGTGCCAGCAGCCAGGGACTAGCGTCAGATACGCAGTATTTT.

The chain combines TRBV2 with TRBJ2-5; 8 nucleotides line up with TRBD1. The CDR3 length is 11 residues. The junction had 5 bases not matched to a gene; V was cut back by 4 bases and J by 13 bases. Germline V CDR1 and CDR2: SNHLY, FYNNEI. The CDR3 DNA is TGTGCCAGCAGTGGGAGACAGGGGCCGTACTTC. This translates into CASSGRQGPYF.

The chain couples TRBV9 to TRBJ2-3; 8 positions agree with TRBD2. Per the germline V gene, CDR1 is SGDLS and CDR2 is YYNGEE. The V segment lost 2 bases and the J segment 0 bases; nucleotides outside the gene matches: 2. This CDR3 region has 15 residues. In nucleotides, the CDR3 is TGTGCCAGCAGCGTGGGGACTAGTAGCACAGATACGCAGTATTTT. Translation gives CASSVGTSSTDTQYF.

The CDR3 protein is CASSFVIDSEQYF. Here the CDR3 DNA reads TGTGCCAGCAGCTTTGTCATAGACAGCGAGCAGTACTTC. The genes are TRBV9 and TRBJ2-7, with D perhaps matching TRBD1 (5 bases). This CDR3 has 13 amino acids. Germline V gene sequence: CDR1 SGDLS, CDR2 YYNGEE. Deletions cut 4 bases from V and 6 bases from J, with 14 bases between.

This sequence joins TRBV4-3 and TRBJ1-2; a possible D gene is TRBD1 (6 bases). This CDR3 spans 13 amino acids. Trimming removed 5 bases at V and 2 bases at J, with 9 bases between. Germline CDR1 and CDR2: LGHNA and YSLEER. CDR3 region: CASSSTGNYGYTF. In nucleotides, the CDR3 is TGCGCCAGCAGCTCTACAGGGAACTATGGCTACACCTTC.

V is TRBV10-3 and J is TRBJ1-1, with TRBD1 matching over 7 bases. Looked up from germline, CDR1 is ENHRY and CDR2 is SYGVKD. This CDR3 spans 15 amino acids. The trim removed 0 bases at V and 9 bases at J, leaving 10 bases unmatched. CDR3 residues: CAISESGQDPRQAFF. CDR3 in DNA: TGTGCCATCAGTGAGTCAGGACAGGACCCTCGCCAAGCTTTCTTT.

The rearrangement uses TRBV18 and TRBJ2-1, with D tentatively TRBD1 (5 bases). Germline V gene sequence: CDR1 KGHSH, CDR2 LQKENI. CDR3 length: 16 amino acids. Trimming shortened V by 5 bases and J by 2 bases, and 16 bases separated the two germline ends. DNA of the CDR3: TGTGCCAGCTCATCAAGAACAACAGGTACCTACAATGAGCAGTTCTTC. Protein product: CASSSRTTGTYNEQFF.

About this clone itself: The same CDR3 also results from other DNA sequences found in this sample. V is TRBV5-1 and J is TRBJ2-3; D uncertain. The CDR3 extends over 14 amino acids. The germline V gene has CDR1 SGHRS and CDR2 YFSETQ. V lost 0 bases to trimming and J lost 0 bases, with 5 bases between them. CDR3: CASSLVPSTDTQYF. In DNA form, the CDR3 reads TGCGCCAGCAGCTTGGTCCCTAGCACAGATACGCAGTATTTT.

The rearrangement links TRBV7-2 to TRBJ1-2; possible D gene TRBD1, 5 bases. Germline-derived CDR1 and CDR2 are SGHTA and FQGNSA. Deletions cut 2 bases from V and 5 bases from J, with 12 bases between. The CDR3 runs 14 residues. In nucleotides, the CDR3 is TGTGCCAGCAGCTTACTGGGGCAGGCTTATGGCTACACCTTC. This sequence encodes CASSLLGQAYGYTF.

The CDR3 sequence is CAISGTSGGANTGELFF. As DNA, the CDR3 is TGTGCCATCAGTGGGACTAGCGGGGGGGCGAACACCGGGGAGCTGTTTTTT. The chain joins TRBV10-3 to TRBJ2-2, with 15 positions matching TRBD2. V shed 4 bases, J shed 0 bases, and the junction held 0 bases outside the gene matches. From germline, CDR1 is ENHRY and CDR2 SYGVKD. CDR3 size: 17 residues.

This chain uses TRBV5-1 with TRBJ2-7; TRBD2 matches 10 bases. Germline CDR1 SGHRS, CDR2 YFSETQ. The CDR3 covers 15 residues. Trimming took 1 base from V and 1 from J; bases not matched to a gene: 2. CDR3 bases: TGCGCCAGCAGCTTGCCAGCGGGGGGGTCCTACGAGCAGTACTTC. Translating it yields CASSLPAGGSYEQYF. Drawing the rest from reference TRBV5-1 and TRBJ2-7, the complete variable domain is KAGVTQTPRYLIKTRGQQVTLSCSPISGHRSVSWYQQTPGQGLQFLFEYFSETQRNKGNFPGRFSGRQFSNSRSEMNVSTLELGDSALYLCASSLPAGGSYEQYFGPGTRLTVT.

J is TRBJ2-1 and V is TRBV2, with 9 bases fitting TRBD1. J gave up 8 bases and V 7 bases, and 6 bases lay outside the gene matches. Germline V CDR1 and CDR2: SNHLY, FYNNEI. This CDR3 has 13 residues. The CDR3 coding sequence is TGTGCCAGCACCTGGACAGGGGTGTATGAGCAGTTCTTC. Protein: CASTWTGVYEQFF.

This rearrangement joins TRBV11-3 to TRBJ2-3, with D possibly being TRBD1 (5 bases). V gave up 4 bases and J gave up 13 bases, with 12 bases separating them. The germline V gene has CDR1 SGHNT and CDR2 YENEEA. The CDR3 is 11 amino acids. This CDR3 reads CASSSGRVEYF. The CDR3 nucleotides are TGTGCCAGCAGCTCAGGCAGGGTGGAGTATTTT.

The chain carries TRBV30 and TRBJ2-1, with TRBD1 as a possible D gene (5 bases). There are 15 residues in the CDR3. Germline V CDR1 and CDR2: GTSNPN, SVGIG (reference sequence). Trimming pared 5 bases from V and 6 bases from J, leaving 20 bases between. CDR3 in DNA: TGTGCCTGGCGGAGACAGAGTGTTCGGGCCAATGAGCAGTTCTTC. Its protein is CAWRRQSVRANEQFF.

This CDR3 reads CASTRTEQGGYYSNQPQHF. Written as DNA, the CDR3 is TGTGCCAGCACCCGAACAGAACAGGGGGGATATTATAGCAATCAGCCCCAGCATTTT. The rearrangement joins TRBV7-9 to TRBJ1-5; TRBD1 matches at 8 bases. The germline CDR1 and CDR2 sequences are SEHNR and FQNEAQ (reference sequence). Trimming cost V 7 bases and J 0 bases; bases outside gene matches: 17. CDR3 length equals 19 residues.

In DNA form, the CDR3 reads TGTGCCAGTAGTATAAGGGACAGGTCTCGGGCAGATACGCAGTATTTT. It specifies CASSIRDRSRADTQYF. This chain connects TRBV19 to TRBJ2-3; 8 nucleotides align to TRBD1. Germline V gene lookup returns CDR1 LNHDA and CDR2 SQIVND (reference sequence). This CDR3 region has 16 residues. V shed 2 bases, J shed 4 bases, and the junction held 8 bases outside the gene matches.

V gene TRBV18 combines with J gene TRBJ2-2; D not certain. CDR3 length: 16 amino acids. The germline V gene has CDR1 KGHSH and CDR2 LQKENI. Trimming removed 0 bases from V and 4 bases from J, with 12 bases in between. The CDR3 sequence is CASSPPARSTTGELFF. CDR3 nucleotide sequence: TGTGCCAGCTCACCACCCGCCAGATCAACCACCGGGGAGCTGTTTTTT.

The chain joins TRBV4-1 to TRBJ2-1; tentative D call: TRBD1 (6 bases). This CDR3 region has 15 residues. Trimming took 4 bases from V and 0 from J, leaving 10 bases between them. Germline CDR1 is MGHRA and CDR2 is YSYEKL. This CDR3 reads CASSREDSSYNEQFF. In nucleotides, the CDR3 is TGCGCCAGCAGCCGAGAGGACAGCTCCTACAATGAGCAGTTCTTC.

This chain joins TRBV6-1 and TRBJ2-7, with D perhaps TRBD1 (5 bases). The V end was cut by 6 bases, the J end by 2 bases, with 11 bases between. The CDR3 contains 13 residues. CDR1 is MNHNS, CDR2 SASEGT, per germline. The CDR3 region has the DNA TGTGCCAGCAGGGACATTTACGCCTACGAGCAGTACTTC. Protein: CASRDIYAYEQYF.

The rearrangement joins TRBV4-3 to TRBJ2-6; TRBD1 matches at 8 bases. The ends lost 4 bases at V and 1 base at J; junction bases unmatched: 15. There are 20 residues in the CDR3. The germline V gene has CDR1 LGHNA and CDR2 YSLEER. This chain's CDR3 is CASSLFMVPDRASGANVLTF. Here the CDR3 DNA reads TGCGCCAGCAGCCTTTTTATGGTCCCGGACAGGGCATCTGGGGCCAACGTCCTGACTTTC.

For the CDR3, the DNA is TGTGCCAGCAGTATGGACTATCAGACCGGGGAGCTGTTTTTT. The encoded protein is CASSMDYQTGELFF. The chain carries TRBV6-6 and TRBJ2-2, with D possibly matching TRBD2 (6 bases). Trimming left V 5 bases short and J 5 bases short, with 12 bases between. The CDR3 has 14 amino acids. In germline, CDR1 is MNHNY, CDR2 SVGAGI (reference sequence).

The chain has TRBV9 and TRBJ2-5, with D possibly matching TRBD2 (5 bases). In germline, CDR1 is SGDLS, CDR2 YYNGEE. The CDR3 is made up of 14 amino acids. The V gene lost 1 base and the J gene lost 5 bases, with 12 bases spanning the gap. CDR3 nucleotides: TGTGCCAGCAGCGTAATTGACCGAGGGGAGACCCAGTACTTC. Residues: CASSVIDRGETQYF.